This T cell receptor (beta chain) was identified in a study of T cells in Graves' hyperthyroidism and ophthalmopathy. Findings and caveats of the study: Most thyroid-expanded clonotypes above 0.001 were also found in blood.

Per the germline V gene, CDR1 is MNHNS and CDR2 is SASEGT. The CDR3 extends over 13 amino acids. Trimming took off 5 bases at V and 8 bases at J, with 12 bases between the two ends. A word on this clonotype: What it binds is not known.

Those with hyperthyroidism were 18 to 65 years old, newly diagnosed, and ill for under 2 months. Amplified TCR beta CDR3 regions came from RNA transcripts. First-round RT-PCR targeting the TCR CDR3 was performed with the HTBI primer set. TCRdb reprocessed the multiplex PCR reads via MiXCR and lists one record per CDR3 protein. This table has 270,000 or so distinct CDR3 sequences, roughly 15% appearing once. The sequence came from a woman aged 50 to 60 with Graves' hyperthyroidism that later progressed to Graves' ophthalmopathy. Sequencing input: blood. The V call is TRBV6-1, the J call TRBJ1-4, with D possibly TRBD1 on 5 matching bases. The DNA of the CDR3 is TGTGCCAGCAGTCCCGGGGGGGGAGAAAAACTGTTTTTT. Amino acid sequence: CASSPGGGEKLFF.